The 27 T cell receptor beta chains listed next were all sequenced from one sample in a study of blood T cell repertoires in COVID-19. Clones were sequenced by immunoSEQ multiplex PCR, and TCRdb holds only the in-frame ones, with some missing. The table lists roughly 150,000 clones, around 81% of them singletons. Sample: peripheral blood. The receptors shown here come from a man in his sixties with active or convalescent COVID-19.

This clone was picked up one time. CDR3 DNA: TGTGCCAGCAGCATCCCGGCGGGGGTGAACACTGAAGCTTTCTTT. Amino acid sequence: CASSIPAGVNTEAFF. This rearrangement joins TRBV11-2 to TRBJ1-1, with a weak D call TRBD1 (5 bases). The germline CDR1 and CDR2 sequences are SGHAT and FQNNGV. The CDR3 has 15 amino acids. V dropped 5 bases and J dropped 0 bases, with 13 bases sitting between them.

The J gene is TRBJ1-6, the V gene TRBV5-4; D gene uncertain. V was pared by 7 bases and J by 3 bases, with 17 bases between. This CDR3 region has 16 residues. Germline V lookup: CDR1 SGHNT, CDR2 YYREEE (reference sequence). The CDR3 reads CASHVDGENYNSPLHF. DNA for the CDR3: TGTGCCAGCCACGTCGATGGGGAGAACTATAATTCACCCCTCCACTTT.

The chain uses TRBV4-1 and TRBJ2-1, with TRBD2 identical over 12 bases. After removal of 1 base from V and 4 bases from J, the junction contained 2 bases not matched to a gene. CDR1 is MGHRA and CDR2 is YSYEKL in the germline V gene. The CDR3 length is 16 residues. This CDR3 is CASSQASGGVYNEQFF. The CDR3, as DNA: TGCGCCAGCAGCCAAGCTAGCGGGGGGGTATACAATGAGCAGTTCTTC.

V gene TRBV11-2 combines with J gene TRBJ2-5; 7 nucleotides match TRBD2. The CDR3 length is 13 residues. Germline V gives CDR1 SGHAT, CDR2 FQNNGV. V lost 4 bases and J lost 4; bases outside the gene matches: 3. CDR3 residues: CASSSWGGETQYF. CDR3 in DNA: TGTGCCAGCAGCTCGTGGGGGGGAGAGACCCAGTACTTC. Based on the CDR3 plus reference TRBV11-2 and TRBJ2-5, the full variable domain is EAGVAQSPRYKIIEKRQSVAFWCNPISGHATLYWYQQILGQGPKLLIQFQNNGVVDDSQLPKDRFSAERLKGVDSTLKIQPAKLEDSAVYLCASSSWGGETQYFGPGTRLLVL.

This rearrangement joins TRBV7-3 to TRBJ2-7; tentatively, D is TRBD1 (6 bases). CDR3 length: 12 residues. The V gene's germline CDR1 is SGHTA and CDR2 FQGTGA. The V end was cut by 1 base, the J end by 6 bases, with 7 bases between. Here the CDR3 reads CASSLMGAEQYF. CDR3 DNA: TGTGCCAGCAGCTTAATGGGGGCCGAGCAGTACTTC.

This chain joins TRBV27 and TRBJ2-7; D ambiguous. Germline assignment: CDR1 MNHEY and CDR2 SMNVEV (reference sequence). Trimming took off 5 bases at V and 1 base at J, with 9 bases between the two ends. This CDR3 comprises 13 residues. The CDR3 DNA reads TGTGCCAGCAGTCCTCGAGGTTCCTACGAGCAGTACTTC. This sequence encodes CASSPRGSYEQYF.

This chain links TRBV6-5 with TRBJ1-5, with 7 bases that match TRBD1. V lost 4 bases and J lost 5; bases outside the gene matches: 8. The CDR3 is 15 amino acids. Germline CDR1 MNHEY, CDR2 SVGAGI. The CDR3 nucleotides read TGTGCCAGCAGTTTATTTAAGGGGGCGGATCAGCCCCAGCATTTT. It yields the protein CASSLFKGADQPQHF.

V and J are TRBV2 and TRBJ1-6; a possible D gene is TRBD1 (5 bases). The CDR3 has 13 amino acids. The germline V gene has CDR1 SNHLY and CDR2 FYNNEI. Trimming shortened V by 4 bases and J by 5 bases, and 6 bases separated the two germline ends. The CDR3 DNA reads TGTGCCAGCAGTGGACAGAATAATTCACCCCTCCACTTT. It translates to CASSGQNNSPLHF.

This chain uses TRBV19 with TRBJ1-4; 8 nucleotides align to TRBD1. Germline-derived CDR1 and CDR2 are LNHDA and SQIVND (reference sequence). This CDR3 comprises 13 residues. Germline trimming cut 6 bases from V and 11 bases from J; bases unmatched to any gene: 8. CDR3 sequence (DNA): TGTGCCAGTAGCGACAGGGGCGTGCGGAAACTGTTTTTT. This gives the protein CASSDRGVRKLFF.

The genes are TRBV2 and TRBJ1-2; possibly TRBD1 for D (6 bases). CDR1 and CDR2 from the germline V gene are SNHLY and FYNNEI. The CDR3 spans 18 residues. The V and J ends lost 5 bases and 4 bases respectively, with 26 bases between them. The CDR3, as DNA: TGTGCCAGCAGTCTCCGGGACGGACAGCGCCCAACCACCTATGGCTACACCTTC. This sequence encodes CASSLRDGQRPTTYGYTF.

The chain employs TRBV28 and TRBJ1-5; D unresolved. This CDR3 comprises 14 residues. V lost 7 bases, J lost 1 base, and 11 bases lay in between. Germline V gives CDR1 MDHEN, CDR2 SYDVKM. CDR3 DNA sequence: TGTGCCAGCACCCCCCTGCTAAGCAATCAGCCCCAGCATTTT. This encodes CASTPLLSNQPQHF.

The chain combines TRBV21-1 with TRBJ2-7; TRBD1, the table's D call, lacks a check against the DNA. TRBV21-1 is termed a pseudogene. The CDR3 consists of 15 residues. CDR3 amino acids: CASSKRTGGTYEQYF. The CDR3 DNA reads as TGTGCCAGCAGCAAAAGGACAGGGGGTACCTACGAGCAGTACTTC.

The CDR3 protein is CASSPSPGNYGYTF. The CDR3 DNA is TGTGCCAGCAGTCCTTCCCCAGGGAACTATGGCTACACCTTC. The gene calls are TRBV6-5 and TRBJ1-2; D might be TRBD1 (5 bases). With 5 bases removed from V and 2 bases from J, the gap between germline ends came to 12 bases. The CDR3 runs to 14 residues. Germline CDR1 reads MNHEY; CDR2 reads SVGAGI.

This chain joins TRBV27 and TRBJ1-4; 11 bases are a match to TRBD1. The CDR3 has 16 amino acids. V dropped 5 bases and J dropped 5; count of bases not matched to a gene: 7. Per the germline V gene, CDR1 is MNHEY and CDR2 is SMNVEV (reference sequence). The CDR3 nucleotides read TGTGCCAGCAGTGACCCCGGACAGGGGGCGAATGAAAAACTGTTTTTT. Its protein product is CASSDPGQGANEKLFF.

The chain links TRBV2 to TRBJ1-2; 7 bases fit TRBD1. The CDR3 is 14 amino acids. V dropped 6 bases and J dropped 4; count of bases not matched to a gene: 8. Germline V gene sequence: CDR1 SNHLY, CDR2 FYNNEI. This CDR3 reads CASSSGQSIYGYTF. CDR3 in DNA: TGTGCCAGCAGCTCGGGACAGAGCATCTATGGCTACACCTTC.

V and J are TRBV5-4 and TRBJ2-2; 8 nucleotides align to TRBD1. V lost 0 bases and J lost 4; bases outside the gene matches: 2. The CDR3 is 15 residues long. CDR1 and CDR2 (germline): SGHNT, YYREEE (reference sequence). CDR3 region: CASSLGQGTTGELFF. The CDR3 DNA sequence: TGTGCCAGCAGCTTGGGACAGGGGACCACCGGGGAGCTGTTTTTT.

The V gene is TRBV3-1 (or the pseudogene TRBV3-2), the J gene TRBJ2-2; D may be TRBD1 (6 bases). The CDR3 is 15 residues long. V was cut by 1 base and J by 1 base, with 7 bases left in between. The germline V gene has CDR1 LGHDT and CDR2 YNNKEL (reference sequence). CDR3 protein: CASSQGGQNTGELFF. CDR3 in DNA: TGTGCCAGCAGCCAAGGGGGACAGAACACCGGGGAGCTGTTTTTT.

This rearrangement joins TRBV19 to TRBJ1-1; D remains ambiguous. The CDR3 length is 12 residues. Germline-derived CDR1 and CDR2 are LNHDA and SQIVND (reference sequence). Trimming pared 6 bases from V and 1 base from J, leaving 6 bases between. The CDR3: CASRYRNTEAFF. In DNA form, the CDR3 reads TGTGCCAGTAGGTACAGGAACACTGAAGCTTTCTTT. Looking up the rest from reference TRBV19 and TRBJ1-1 gives the full variable domain: DGGITQSPKYLFRKEGQNVTLSCEQNLNHDAMYWYRQDPGQGLRLIYYSQIVNDFQKGDIAEGYSVSREKKESFPLTVTSAQKNPTAFYLCASRYRNTEAFFGQGTRLTVV.

Written as DNA, the CDR3 is TGTGCCAGCAGTGACTCTGGCCCGGGACTAGCGTTTTACGAGCAGTACTTC. Translation gives CASSDSGPGLAFYEQYF. This chain connects TRBV6-4 to TRBJ2-7; TRBD2 aligns across 10 bases. V was clipped by 0 bases and J by 4 bases; unmatched bases: 9. CDR3 length: 17 amino acids. Germline values: CDR1 MRHNA, CDR2 SNTAGT.

The rearrangement joins TRBV3-1 (or the pseudogene TRBV3-2) to TRBJ2-3; TRBD2 agrees at 16 bases. There are 13 residues in the CDR3. Germline CDR1 LGHDT, CDR2 YNNKEL (reference sequence). Trimming cost V 8 bases and J 8 bases; bases outside gene matches: 1. The CDR3 reads CASGTSGGGTQYF. The CDR3 DNA reads as TGTGCCAGCGGGACTAGCGGGGGGGGTACGCAGTATTTT.

The chain links TRBV5-4 to TRBJ2-7; 7 bases agree with TRBD1. The CDR3 contains 15 residues. Germline lookup yields CDR1 SGHNT and CDR2 YYREEE (reference sequence). With V trimmed by 0 bases and J by 3 bases, 6 bases remained unmatched. For the CDR3, the DNA is TGTGCCAGCAGCTTGGCATCAGGGGGTTACTACGAGCAGTACTTC. This encodes CASSLASGGYYEQYF.

V gene TRBV19 combines with J gene TRBJ2-5; tentative D call: TRBD2 (5 bases). Between the trimmed V and J ends, which lost 3 bases and 4 bases, there was a span of 15 bases. The CDR3 runs to 15 residues. The germline V gene encodes CDR1 LNHDA and CDR2 SQIVND (reference sequence). CDR3 in amino acids: CASSMDSLFTETQYF. Here the CDR3 DNA reads TGTGCCAGTAGTATGGACTCCTTATTCACAGAGACCCAGTACTTC.

The genes are TRBV3-1 (or the pseudogene TRBV3-2) and TRBJ1-6; the match to TRBD1 covers 8 bases. CDR3 size: 16 residues. The V gene's germline CDR1 is LGHDT and CDR2 YNNKEL (reference sequence). V lost 2 bases and J lost 8; bases outside the gene matches: 8. Here the CDR3 DNA reads TGTGCCAGCAGCCAACAAGGACAGGGACGGCATTCACCCCTCCACTTT. Protein sequence: CASSQQGQGRHSPLHF.

This rearrangement joins TRBV2 to TRBJ2-7; TRBD1 agrees at 8 bases. This CDR3 has 14 residues. Germline V gives CDR1 SNHLY, CDR2 FYNNEI. V was pared by 6 bases and J by 5 bases, with 9 bases of the junction left unmatched. CDR3: CASSRGTGINEQYF. The CDR3 DNA is TGTGCCAGCAGCAGGGGGACAGGAATCAACGAGCAGTACTTC. The variable domain in full, with the rest retrieved from reference TRBV2 and TRBJ2-7, is EPEVTQTPSHQVTQMGQEVILRCVPISNHLYFYWYRQILGQKVEFLVSFYNNEISEKSEIFDDQFSVERPDGSNFTLKIRSTKLEDSAMYFCASSRGTGINEQYFGPGTRLTVT.

The chain couples TRBV19 to TRBJ1-1; D is possibly TRBD1 (6 bases). Looked up from germline, CDR1 is LNHDA and CDR2 is SQIVND (reference sequence). The germline V and J ends were trimmed by 7 bases and 0 bases, with 9 bases remaining between them. The length of the CDR3 is 13 residues. The CDR3, as DNA: TGTGCCAGTAATGGGGGCCTGAACACTGAAGCTTTCTTT. Its protein is CASNGGLNTEAFF.

For the CDR3, the DNA is TGCGCCAGCAGCTCTCCGGGACTAGCGGGAGGAGAGACCCAGTACTTC. As protein: CASSSPGLAGGETQYF. The chain has TRBV5-1 and TRBJ2-5; 15 bases agree with TRBD2. Trimming cost V 3 bases and J 4 bases; bases outside gene matches: 4. Germline CDR1 and CDR2: SGHRS and YFSETQ. The CDR3 loop spans 16 amino acids.

This clone was detected only a few times. The gene calls are TRBV4-1 and TRBJ1-2, with 8 bases that match TRBD1. Germline values: CDR1 MGHRA, CDR2 YSYEKL. The V segment lost 1 base and the J segment 8 bases; nucleotides outside the gene matches: 12. The CDR3 totals 16 residues. CDR3 in DNA: TGCGCCAGCAGCCAAGTATCTGTTCTGACAGGGGAAGGCTACACCTTC. This gives the protein CASSQVSVLTGEGYTF.